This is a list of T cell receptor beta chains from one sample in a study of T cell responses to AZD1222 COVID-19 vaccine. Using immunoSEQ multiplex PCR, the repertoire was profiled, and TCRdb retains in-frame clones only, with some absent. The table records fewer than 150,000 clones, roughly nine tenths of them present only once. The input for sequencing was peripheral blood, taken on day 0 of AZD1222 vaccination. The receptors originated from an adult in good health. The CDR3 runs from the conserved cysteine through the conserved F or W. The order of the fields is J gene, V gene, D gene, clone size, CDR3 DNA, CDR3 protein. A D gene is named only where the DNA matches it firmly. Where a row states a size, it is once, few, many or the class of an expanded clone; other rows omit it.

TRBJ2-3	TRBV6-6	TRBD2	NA	TGTGCCAGCAGTTACTGGGGGACTACCACAGATACGCAGTATTTT	CASSYWGTTTDTQYF
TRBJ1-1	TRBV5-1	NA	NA	TGCGCCAGCAGCTTGGCAGGGGAAAGCACTGAAGCTTTCTTT	CASSLAGESTEAFF
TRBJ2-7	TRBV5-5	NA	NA	TGTGCCAGCAGCTGGGGCAGGGATTTCGACGAGCAGTACTTC	CASSWGRDFDEQYF
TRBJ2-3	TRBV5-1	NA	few	TGCGCCAGCAGTCCGGGAGCGGCAGAAACAGATACGCAGTATTTT	CASSPGAAETDTQYF
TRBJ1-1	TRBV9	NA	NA	TGTGCCAGCAGCCTATACACGGAGGGCCTGAACACTGAAGCTTTCTTT	CASSLYTEGLNTEAFF
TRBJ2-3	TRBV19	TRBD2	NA	TGTGCCAGTAGTATTCGGCTAGCGGGAGAGGCGGATACGCAGTATTTT	CASSIRLAGEADTQYF
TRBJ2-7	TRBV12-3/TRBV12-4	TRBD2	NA	TGTGCCAGTTCTCCGGGACTATCACCCGAGCAGTACTTC	CASSPGLSPEQYF
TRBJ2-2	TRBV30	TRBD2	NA	TGTGCCTGGAGTAGCGGGGCCGACACCGGGGAGCTGTTTTTT	CAWSSGADTGELFF
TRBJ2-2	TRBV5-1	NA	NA	TGCGCCAGCAGCTTTAGGGGCGGGGAGCTGTTTTTT	CASSFRGGELFF
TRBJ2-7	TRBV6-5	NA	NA	TGTGCCAGCAAAGAAGGTTACGCGTCCTACGAGCAGTACTTC	CASKEGYASYEQYF
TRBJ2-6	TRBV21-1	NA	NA	TGTGCCAGCAGCAAAGAGGAGGGATCGCCCTCTGGGGCCAACGTCCTGACTTTC	CASSKEEGSPSGANVLTF
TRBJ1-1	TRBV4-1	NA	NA	TGCGCCAGCAGCCAAGAAAGGGGACTTGTCACTGAAGCTTTCTTT	CASSQERGLVTEAFF
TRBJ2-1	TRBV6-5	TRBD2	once	TGTGCCAGCACCCCCTCTAGCGGGGGGGCCAATGAGCAGTTCTTC	CASTPSSGGANEQFF
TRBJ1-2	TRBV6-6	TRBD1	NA	TGTGCCAGCAGTTCCCCACCCTCGACAGGGTACTATGGCTACACCTTC	CASSSPPSTGYYGYTF
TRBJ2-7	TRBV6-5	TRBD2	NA	TGTGCCAGCAGTCCCGCGGTAGCGGGGTACGAGCAGTACTTC	CASSPAVAGYEQYF
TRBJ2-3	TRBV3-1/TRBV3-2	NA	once	TGTGCCAGCAGTGACGGCGATACGCAGTATTTT	CASSDGDTQYF
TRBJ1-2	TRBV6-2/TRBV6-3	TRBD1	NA	TGTGCCAGCAGTAGCCGGGACAGAAACTATGGCTACACCTTC	CASSSRDRNYGYTF
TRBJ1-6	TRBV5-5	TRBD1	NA	TGTGCCAGCGGCCAAGGGACAGCGATCCTCCACTTT	CASGQGTAILHF
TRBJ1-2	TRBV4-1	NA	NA	TGCGCCAGCAGCCAAGTTGGGCAGCGCTATGGCTACACCTTC	CASSQVGQRYGYTF
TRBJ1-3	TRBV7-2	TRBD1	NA	TGTGCCAGCAGCCCGGACAGGGGGACTGGAAACACCATATATTTT	CASSPDRGTGNTIYF
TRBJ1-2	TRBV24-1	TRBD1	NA	TGTGCCACCAGTAGACAGGGGTACTATGGCTACACCTTC	CATSRQGYYGYTF
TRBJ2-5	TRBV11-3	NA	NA	TGTGCCAGCAGCCGAGGGATCCAAGAGACCCAGTACTTC	CASSRGIQETQYF
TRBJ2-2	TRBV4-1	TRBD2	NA	TGCGCCAGCAGCCAAGGGGGACTAGCGGGAAAGAACACCGGGGAGCTGTTTTTT	CASSQGGLAGKNTGELFF
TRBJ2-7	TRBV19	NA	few	TGTGCCAGTAGTACCAAGGGCTCAATCTACGAGCAGTACTTC	CASSTKGSIYEQYF
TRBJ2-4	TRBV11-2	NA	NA	TGTGCCAGCAGCCCCGGGGCCGGGAACATTCAGTACTTC	CASSPGAGNIQYF
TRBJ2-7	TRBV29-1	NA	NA	TGCAGCGTTGTATGGTCAGGCTACGAGCAGTACTTC	CSVVWSGYEQYF
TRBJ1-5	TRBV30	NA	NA	TGTGCCTGGGGCACAGGTGCCCAGCCCCAGCATTTT	CAWGTGAQPQHF
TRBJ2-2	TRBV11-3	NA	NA	TGTGCCAGCAGCTTAGGACCGGGAGTATCCACCGGGGAGCTGTTTTTT	CASSLGPGVSTGELFF
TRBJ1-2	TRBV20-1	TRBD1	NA	TGCAGAAGGACAGGGAGGTATGGCTACACCTTC	CRRTGRYGYTF
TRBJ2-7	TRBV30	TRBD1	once	TGTGCCTGGACAAAAAACGGACAGGCCTTATGGTACTTC	CAWTKNGQALWYF
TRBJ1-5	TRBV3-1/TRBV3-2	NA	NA	TGTGCCAGCAGCCACCAAGGCAGGGGTGGCAATCAGCCCCAGCATTTT	CASSHQGRGGNQPQHF
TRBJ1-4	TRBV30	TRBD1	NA	TGTGCCTGGAGTGGGGACAGGGGGCGCAGAAAACTGTTTTTT	CAWSGDRGRRKLFF
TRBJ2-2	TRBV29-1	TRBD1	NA	TGCAGCGCAGGGACAGAATCATCCACCGGGGAGCTGTTTTTT	CSAGTESSTGELFF
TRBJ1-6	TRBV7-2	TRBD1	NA	TGTGCCAGCAGCTTAGGCCTTGGGACAGTAAGGGATTCACCCCTCCACTTT	CASSLGLGTVRDSPLHF
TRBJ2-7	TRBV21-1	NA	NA	TGTGCCAGCAGCAAAAAAGGCGGTACCTACGAGCAGTACTTC	CASSKKGGTYEQYF
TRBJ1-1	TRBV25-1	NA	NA	TGTGCCAGCACTGGCACGGGATCTGAAGCTTTCTTT	CASTGTGSEAFF
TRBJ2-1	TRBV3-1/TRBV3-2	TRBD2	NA	TGTGCCAGCACTCTAGCGGGGGCCATCTCCTACAATGAGCAGTTCTTC	CASTLAGAISYNEQFF
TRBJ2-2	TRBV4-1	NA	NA	TGCGCCAGCAGCCAAGTACCGGGCTATAACACCGGGGAGCTGTTTTTT	CASSQVPGYNTGELFF
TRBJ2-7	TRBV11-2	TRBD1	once	TGTGCCAGCAGCTTAGGGGGCCCGGGACAGACGTACGAGCAGTACTTC	CASSLGGPGQTYEQYF
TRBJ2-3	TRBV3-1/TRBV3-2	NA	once	TGTGCCAGCAGCCAAGAAGCGTTCCGCACAGATACGCAGTATTTT	CASSQEAFRTDTQYF
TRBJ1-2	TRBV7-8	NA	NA	TGTGCCAGCAGCTTAGGTCTGGAGACTGGCTACACCTTC	CASSLGLETGYTF
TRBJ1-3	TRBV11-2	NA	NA	TGTGCCAGCAGCTTAGCCTTCGAGAGAAACACCATATATTTT	CASSLAFERNTIYF
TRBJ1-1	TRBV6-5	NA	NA	TGTGCCAGCAGGGCCGAATTGAACACTGAAGCTTTCTTT	CASRAELNTEAFF
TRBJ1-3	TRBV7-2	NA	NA	TGTGCCAGCAGCTTAAGCCGCTCCGATTCTCCCCTTGGGGACACCATATATTTT	CASSLSRSDSPLGDTIYF
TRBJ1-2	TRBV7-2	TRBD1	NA	TGTGCCAGCAGCTCCGACAGGGTACCAGGAGGCTACACCTTC	CASSSDRVPGGYTF
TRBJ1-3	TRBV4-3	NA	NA	TGCGCCAGCAGCCAAGATCTCCAAGCGGGAGCCGGAAACACCATATATTTT	CASSQDLQAGAGNTIYF
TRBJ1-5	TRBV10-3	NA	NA	TGTGCCATCAGTGAGTCGTTAGGTAGCAATCAGCCCCAGCATTTT	CAISESLGSNQPQHF
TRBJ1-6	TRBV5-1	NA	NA	TGCGCCAGCAGCTTGGATGGGGGGCATAACTCACCCCTCCACTTT	CASSLDGGHNSPLHF
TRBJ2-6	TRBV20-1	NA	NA	TGCAGTGCCGAACTAGGCAACGTCCTGACTTTC	CSAELGNVLTF
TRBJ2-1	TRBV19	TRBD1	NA	TGTGCCAGTAGTCCCCACGAGGGACAGGGGTCCACCTACAATGAGCAGTTCTTC	CASSPHEGQGSTYNEQFF
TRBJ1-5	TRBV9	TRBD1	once	TGTGCCAGCAGCGTATCGGACAGGGCCGATCGGCCCCAGCATTTT	CASSVSDRADRPQHF
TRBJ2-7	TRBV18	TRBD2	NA	TGTGCCAGCTCACCACCGGGGCTAGCGGGGCCTTTGGAGCAGTACTTC	CASSPPGLAGPLEQYF
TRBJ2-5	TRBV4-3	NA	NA	TGCGCCAGCAGCCAAGATCCGGGTTGGAGGGAGACCCAGTACTTC	CASSQDPGWRETQYF
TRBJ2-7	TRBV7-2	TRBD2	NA	TGTGCCAGCAGCCCCCAGGGTACTAGCGGAGCCCTTCCGGGTGAGCAGTACTTC	CASSPQGTSGALPGEQYF
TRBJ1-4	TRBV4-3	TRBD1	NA	TGCGCCAGCAGCCAAACGACAGGGGTTAATGAAAAACTGTTTTTT	CASSQTTGVNEKLFF
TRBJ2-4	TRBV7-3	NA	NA	TGTGCCAGCAGCCCTCCGGGACGGGGTGACATTCAGTACTTC	CASSPPGRGDIQYF
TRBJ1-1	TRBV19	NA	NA	TGTGCCAGTAGTCTGGAGGTTAGGAACACTGAAGCTTTCTTT	CASSLEVRNTEAFF
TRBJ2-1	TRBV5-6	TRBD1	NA	TGTGCCAGCAGCTTGAGACGGACAGGGTGGACCTACAATGAGCAGTTCTTC	CASSLRRTGWTYNEQFF
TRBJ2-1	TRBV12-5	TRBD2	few	TGTGCTAGTGGTTATCATAGCGGGTCTTACAATGAGCAGTTCTTC	CASGYHSGSYNEQFF
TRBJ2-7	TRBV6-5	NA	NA	TGTGCCAGCAGTTACGGTGGCGAGGGTTACGAGCAGTACTTC	CASSYGGEGYEQYF